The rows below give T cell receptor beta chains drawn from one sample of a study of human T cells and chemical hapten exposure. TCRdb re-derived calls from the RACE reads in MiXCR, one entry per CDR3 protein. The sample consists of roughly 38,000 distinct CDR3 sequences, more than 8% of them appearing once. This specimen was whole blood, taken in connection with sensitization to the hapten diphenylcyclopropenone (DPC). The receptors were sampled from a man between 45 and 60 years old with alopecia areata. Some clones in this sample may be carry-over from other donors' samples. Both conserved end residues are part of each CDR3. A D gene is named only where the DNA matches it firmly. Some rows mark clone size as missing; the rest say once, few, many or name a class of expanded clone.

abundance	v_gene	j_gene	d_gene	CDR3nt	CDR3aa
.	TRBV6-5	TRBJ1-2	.	TGTGCCAGCAGGCCGGGGCATTATGTTAGCTACACCTTC	CASRPGHYVSYTF
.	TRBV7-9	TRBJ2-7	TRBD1	TGTGCCAGCAGCTTACTAGGACAGGGTAGCTCCTACGAGCAGTACTTC	CASSLLGQGSSYEQYF
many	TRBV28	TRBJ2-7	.	TGTGCCAGCAGTTTACGGGGGGCGACCTACGAGCAGTACTTC	CASSLRGATYEQYF
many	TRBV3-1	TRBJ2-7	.	TGTGCCAGCAGCCGGCCCCGGCGGCAGGGGGGCTACGAGCAGTACTTC	CASSRPRRQGGYEQYF
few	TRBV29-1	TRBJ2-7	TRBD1	TGCAGCGCGAGAACAGGGGGCGCCTACGAGCAGTACTTC	CSARTGGAYEQYF
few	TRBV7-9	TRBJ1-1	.	TGTGCCAGCAGCGACAAATATGGGATGGTCACTGAAGCTTTCTTT	CASSDKYGMVTEAFF
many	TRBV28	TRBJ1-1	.	TGTGCCAGCAGTGTCATCAGGGGTGAAGCTTTCTTT	CASSVIRGEAFF
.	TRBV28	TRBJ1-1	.	TGTGCCAGCCAAGACAGCGCGGACACTGAAGCTTTCTTT	CASQDSADTEAFF
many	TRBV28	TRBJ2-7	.	TGTGCCAGCAGTTTTAACCACCGGGACGAGCAGTACTTC	CASSFNHRDEQYF
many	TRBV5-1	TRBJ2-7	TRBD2	TGCGCCAGCAGCTTATGGGGGTCTAGCGGTGACTACGAGCAGTACTTC	CASSLWGSSGDYEQYF
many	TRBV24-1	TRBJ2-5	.	TGTGCCACCAGTGATGGGGGGTATGACTCAGCAGGGACCCAGTACTTC	CATSDGGYDSAGTQYF
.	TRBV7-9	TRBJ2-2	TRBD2	TGTGCCCCCCGGGTAGCGGGGAACACCGGGGAGCTGTTTTTT	CAPRVAGNTGELFF
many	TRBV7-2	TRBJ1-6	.	TGTGCCAGCAGCTCCGGGACACTGAATTCACCCCTCCACTTT	CASSSGTLNSPLHF
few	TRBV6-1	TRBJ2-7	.	TGTGCCAGCAGAGAGGGGTCTTCTCTCGAGCAGTACTTC	CASREGSSLEQYF
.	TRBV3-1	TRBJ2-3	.	TGTGCCAGCAGCCAAGGGTCGGGAGATAGCACAGATACGCAGTATTTT	CASSQGSGDSTDTQYF
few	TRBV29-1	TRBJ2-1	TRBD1	TGCAGCGGCCATTCGACAGGGGGGGCCTCCTACAATGAGCAGTTCTTC	CSGHSTGGASYNEQFF
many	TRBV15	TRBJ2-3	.	TGTGCCACCAGCAGAGATCTTAGCGGTCCTGGCTACACAGATACGCAGTATTTT	CATSRDLSGPGYTDTQYF
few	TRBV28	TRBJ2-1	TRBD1	TGTGCCAGCAGTGCCGGGACAGTGTACAATGAGCAGTTCTTC	CASSAGTVYNEQFF
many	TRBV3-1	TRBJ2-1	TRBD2	TGTGCCAGCAGCTTGATAGATGGGGGGGCCTACAATGAGCAGTTCTTC	CASSLIDGGAYNEQFF
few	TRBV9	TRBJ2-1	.	TGTGCCAGCAGCGTTAGGGGACCCCCGGGCGGTGAGCAGTTCTTC	CASSVRGPPGGEQFF
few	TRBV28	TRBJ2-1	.	TGTGCCAGCAGTGTCGTGTGGGAGCAGTTCTTC	CASSVVWEQFF
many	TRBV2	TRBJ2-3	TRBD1	TGTGCCAGCAGTCCCCAGGGGGCTCGCACAGATACGCAGTATTTT	CASSPQGARTDTQYF
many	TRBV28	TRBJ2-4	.	TGTGCCAGCAGTTTAGGGGTTACCAAAAACATTCAGTACTTC	CASSLGVTKNIQYF
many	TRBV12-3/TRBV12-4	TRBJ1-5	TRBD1	TGTGCCAGCAGTGGACAGGGGGACAATCAGCCCCAGCATTTT	CASSGQGDNQPQHF